These 26 T cell receptor beta chains came from one sample sequenced in a study of blood T cells in healthy people across ages. Alongside a J-beta primer mix, a sample-barcoded 5' primer served in a second PCR lasting roughly 6 to 12 cycles. TCRdb fed the 5' RACE reads into MiXCR, producing one record per CDR3 protein. The data contain about 680,000 distinct CDR3 sequences, roughly 49% of them seen just once; the ten biggest clones take up around a third. Input material: blood. These receptors originate from a woman aged 55-70 years in good health.

The rearrangement joins TRBV2 to TRBJ1-6; 7 bases align to TRBD1. V gave up 5 bases and J gave up 8 bases; unmatched junction bases: 9. This CDR3 has 15 amino acids. Per the germline V gene, CDR1 is SNHLY and CDR2 is FYNNEI. CDR3: CASSRRGSDDSPLHF. The CDR3 bases are TGTGCCAGCAGTCGCAGGGGGAGTGATGATTCACCCCTCCACTTT.

V and J are TRBV20-1 and TRBJ2-1, with 14 bases matching TRBD2. V lost 6 bases, J lost 2 bases, and 12 bases stayed unmatched. The germline gives CDR1 DFQATT, CDR2 SNEGSKA (reference sequence). This CDR3 spans 18 amino acids. DNA for the CDR3: TGCAGTGCACCAATTCCGGGACTAGCGGGAGCCACCTACAATGAGCAGTTCTTC. Its protein is CSAPIPGLAGATYNEQFF.

The V call is TRBV5-1, the J call TRBJ2-1, with 10 bases matching TRBD2. The CDR3 totals 16 residues. J gave up 4 bases and V 4 bases, and 8 bases lay outside the gene matches. CDR1 SGHRS and CDR2 YFSETQ come from the germline V gene. As DNA, the CDR3 is TGCGCCAGCAGCAGACATACTAGCGGGGCTTACAATGAGCAGTTCTTC. Translating it yields CASSRHTSGAYNEQFF.

This clonotype was counted once. The rearrangement links TRBV6-2 or TRBV6-3 to TRBJ2-5; 12 nucleotides line up with TRBD1. The J call may be faulty, since TRBJ2-7 better matches the DNA end. This CDR3 comprises 15 residues. The V gene's germline CDR1 is MNHEY and CDR2 SVGEGT. The chain's CDR3 is CASRPPGTGGDEQYF. Here the CDR3 DNA reads TGTGCCAGCAGACCCCCCGGGACAGGGGGCGACGAGCAGTACTTC.

This chain links TRBV7-2 with TRBJ2-7, with 12 bases that match TRBD2. The V gene's germline CDR1 is SGHTA and CDR2 FQGNSA. CDR3 size: 15 residues. With 3 bases clipped from V and 3 bases from J, the junction kept 3 bases outside the gene matches. In nucleotides, the CDR3 is TGTGCCAGCAGCTTTAGGACTAGCGGGATCTACGAGCAGTACTTC. Protein product: CASSFRTSGIYEQYF. Using reference TRBV7-2 and TRBJ2-7 for the parts outside the CDR3, the full variable domain is GAGVSQSPSNKVTEKGKDVELRCDPISGHTALYWYRQSLGQGLEFLIYFQGNSAPDKSGLPSDRFSAERTGGSVSTLTIQRTQQEDSAVYLCASSFRTSGIYEQYFGPGTRLTVT.

Worth noting for this clonotype: One end of the junction is discordant with germline, which a read error may explain. V gene TRBV4-3 combines with J gene TRBJ1-1, with 8 nucleotides matching TRBD1. This CDR3 has 15 amino acids. Germline lookup yields CDR1 LGHNA and CDR2 YSLEER. The CDR3 reads CTSSQEGQGSTEAFF. CDR3 in DNA: TGCACCAGCAGCCAAGAAGGACAGGGAAGCACTGAAGCTTTCTTT.

This clonotype has just a few counts. The chain employs TRBV5-1 and TRBJ2-5; D not resolved. V lost 3 bases to trimming and J lost 0 bases, with 6 bases between them. There are 13 residues in the CDR3. Per the germline V gene, CDR1 is SGHRS and CDR2 is YFSETQ. The CDR3 sequence: CASSSLNQETQYF. The DNA for the CDR3 is TGCGCCAGCAGCTCGCTCAACCAAGAGACCCAGTACTTC.

A few counts support this clonotype. The chain recombines TRBV5-1 with TRBJ2-5, with TRBD2 matching over 13 bases. V lost 5 bases and J lost 3; bases outside the gene matches: 7. This CDR3 spans 16 amino acids. The V gene's germline CDR1 is SGHRS and CDR2 YFSETQ. The CDR3 DNA is TGCGCCAGCAGTCCTGGACTAGCGGGAGAGGAAGAGACCCAGTACTTC. Its translation is CASSPGLAGEEETQYF.

Here the CDR3 DNA reads TGTGCCAGCACCCGTAGCGGGAGGATTACAGATACGCAGTATTTT. Its protein is CASTRSGRITDTQYF. The chain employs TRBV28 and TRBJ2-3; TRBD2 agrees at 10 bases. The germline CDR1 and CDR2 sequences are MDHEN and SYDVKM. The CDR3 has 15 amino acids. V dropped 7 bases and J dropped 3; count of bases not matched to a gene: 7.

The rearrangement uses TRBV20-1 and TRBJ2-1, with D perhaps matching TRBD2 (6 bases). Trimming shortened V by 0 bases and J by 12 bases, and 15 bases separated the two germline ends. CDR1 and CDR2 from the germline V gene are DFQATT and SNEGSKA (reference sequence). The CDR3 has 13 residues. CDR3 region: CSARDVGGKGQFF. DNA of the CDR3: TGCAGTGCTAGAGACGTTGGCGGGAAGGGGCAGTTCTTC.

This clonotype was found a few times. The chain links TRBV4-2 to TRBJ2-1; possibly TRBD1 or TRBD2 for D (5 bases each). V lost 0 bases and J lost 0, with 12 bases in between. This CDR3 has 17 amino acids. Germline values: CDR1 LGHNA, CDR2 YNFKEQ. For the CDR3, the DNA is TGTGCCAGCAGCCAAGAGCGGCCGGGGCTCTCCTACAATGAGCAGTTCTTC. Translating gives CASSQERPGLSYNEQFF.

This clonotype was recorded once. This chain joins TRBV6-5 and TRBJ2-1; D ambiguous. Trimming removed 2 bases at V and 1 base at J, with 9 bases between. In germline, CDR1 is MNHEY, CDR2 SVGAGI. The CDR3 has 15 amino acids. The CDR3 region is CASSYGAESYNEQFF. The CDR3 DNA is TGTGCCAGCAGTTACGGCGCCGAGTCCTACAATGAGCAGTTCTTC.

The chain links TRBV27 to TRBJ2-6, with unresolved D. The germline V gene encodes CDR1 MNHEY and CDR2 SMNVEV (reference sequence). Trimming left V 10 bases short and J 3 bases short, with 19 bases between. The CDR3 is 16 amino acids. CDR3 bases: TGTGCCACCACCCCATTACTTGGGAATGGGGCCAACGTCCTGACTTTC. Encoded protein: CATTPLLGNGANVLTF.

This clonotype was recorded a few times. The chain employs TRBV2 and TRBJ1-2, with D maybe TRBD1 (5 bases). The CDR3 sequence is 12 residues long. Per the germline V gene, CDR1 is SNHLY and CDR2 is FYNNEI. Trimming cost V 7 bases and J 8 bases, with 14 bases left between them. The CDR3 sequence is CASNGQGDGYTF. DNA for the CDR3: TGTGCCAGCAACGGGCAGGGCGACGGCTACACCTTC.

DNA for the CDR3: TGCGCCAGCAGCTCCCGGGACAGGGGTCACAATGAGCAGTTCTTC. Its protein product is CASSSRDRGHNEQFF. The rearrangement uses TRBV5-1 and TRBJ2-1; 10 nucleotides align to TRBD1. The junction had 5 bases not matched to a gene; V was cut back by 3 bases and J by 5 bases. The V gene's germline CDR1 is SGHRS and CDR2 YFSETQ. The CDR3 sequence is 15 residues long.

This sequence joins TRBV30 and TRBJ2-3; D gene uncertain. Germline-derived CDR1 and CDR2 are GTSNPN and SVGIG (reference sequence). V lost 2 bases to trimming and J lost 3 bases, with 9 bases between them. The CDR3 runs to 13 residues. DNA of the CDR3: TGTGCCTGGAGTTCCCTTAGTACAGATACGCAGTATTTT. Amino acid sequence: CAWSSLSTDTQYF.

The chain combines TRBV20-1 with TRBJ2-3; 9 bases are shared with TRBD2. Germline values: CDR1 DFQATT, CDR2 SNEGSKA (reference sequence). CDR3 length: 17 residues. V shed 0 bases, J shed 0 bases, and the junction held 7 bases outside the gene matches. CDR3 sequence (DNA): TGCAGTGCTAGAGATGTTTTCGGGACTAGCAGCACAGATACGCAGTATTTT. Its translation: CSARDVFGTSSTDTQYF.

V usage is TRBV7-2 and J usage is TRBJ2-5, with a weak D call TRBD2 (5 bases). The length of the CDR3 is 15 residues. V was clipped by 0 bases and J by 5 bases, with 13 bases between them. Germline CDR1 reads SGHTA; CDR2 reads FQGNSA. CDR3 region: CASSLAGAVTETQYF. The CDR3 DNA follows: TGTGCCAGCAGCTTAGCGGGAGCAGTGACCGAGACCCAGTACTTC.

This clonotype has only one observation. The chain couples TRBV20-1 to TRBJ2-7; 10 positions match TRBD2. Germline V gives CDR1 DFQATT, CDR2 SNEGSKA (reference sequence). The trim removed 0 bases at V and 3 bases at J, leaving 5 bases unmatched. The CDR3 covers 15 residues. CDR3 region: CSARDGTSAVYEQYF. For the CDR3, the DNA is TGCAGTGCTAGAGATGGGACTAGCGCCGTCTACGAGCAGTACTTC.

The chain uses TRBV5-1 and TRBJ2-7; tentatively, D is TRBD2 (5 bases). Germline V gene lookup returns CDR1 SGHRS and CDR2 YFSETQ. CDR3 length: 13 amino acids. V was clipped by 5 bases and J by 5 bases, with 14 bases between them. In DNA form, the CDR3 reads TGCGCCAGCAGGCGACTATTGAGTGACGAGCAGTACTTC. Translation gives CASRRLLSDEQYF. Filled out from reference TRBV5-1 and TRBJ2-7, the complete variable domain reads KAGVTQTPRYLIKTRGQQVTLSCSPISGHRSVSWYQQTPGQGLQFLFEYFSETQRNKGNFPGRFSGRQFSNSRSEMNVSTLELGDSALYLCASRRLLSDEQYFGPGTRLTVT.

The V call is TRBV7-8, the J call TRBJ2-1; 10 bases agree with TRBD2. The CDR3 covers 16 residues. With V trimmed by 3 bases and J by 6 bases, 8 bases remained unmatched. Germline V CDR1 and CDR2: SGHVS, FQNEAQ. The CDR3 protein is CASSLSSGRAGNEQFF. In nucleotides, the CDR3 is TGTGCCAGCAGCTTGTCGAGCGGGAGGGCCGGCAATGAGCAGTTCTTC.

The chain links TRBV27 to TRBJ2-1, with D perhaps matching TRBD1 or TRBD2 (5 bases each). Germline loops: CDR1 MNHEY, CDR2 SMNVEV (reference sequence). The ends were cut back, 5 bases at V and 8 bases at J, with 19 bases in the middle. The CDR3 totals 15 residues. Here the CDR3 DNA reads TGTGCCAGCAGTCCCTTGCAAAGGGACGCCCATGAGCAGTTCTTC. Translating gives CASSPLQRDAHEQFF.

In this sample, this clonotype turned up a few times. The chain joins TRBV11-1 to TRBJ2-5, with 8 bases matching TRBD1. This CDR3 spans 14 amino acids. Germline V gene data show CDR1 as SGHAT and CDR2 as FQDESV (reference sequence). V gave up 5 bases and J gave up 5 bases; unmatched junction bases: 7. The CDR3 DNA is TGTGCCAGCAGCATAGTGACAGGGGCGGAGACCCAGTACTTC. This codes for CASSIVTGAETQYF. The whole variable domain, filled in from reference TRBV11-1 and TRBJ2-5, reads EAEVAQSPRYKITEKSQAVAFWCDPISGHATLYWYRQILGQGPELLVQFQDESVVDDSQLPKDRFSAERLKGVDSTLKIQPAELGDSAMYLCASSIVTGAETQYFGPGTRLLVL.

This clonotype has only a few counts. The CDR3 DNA reads as TGCGCCAGCAGCTTTACAAGTCTCCAAAACATTCAGTACTTC. Translating it yields CASSFTSLQNIQYF. The chain carries TRBV5-1 and TRBJ2-4; D gene unclear. The CDR3 extends over 14 amino acids. The V end lost 2 bases, the J end lost 5 bases, and 11 bases lay between the germline ends. The germline V gene encodes CDR1 SGHRS and CDR2 YFSETQ.

This rearrangement joins TRBV6-5 to TRBJ1-2, with 7 positions matching TRBD1. The J segment lost 4 bases and the V segment lost 6 bases, leaving 11 bases of the junction unmatched. The CDR3 totals 15 residues. Germline CDR1 MNHEY, CDR2 SVGAGI. CDR3 coding DNA: TGTGCCAGCAGGCAGACAGGGATACGGAGCTATGGCTACACCTTC. It translates to CASRQTGIRSYGYTF.

The chain has TRBV2 and TRBJ2-5, with 8 bases lining up with TRBD2. There are 16 residues in the CDR3. The germline V gene encodes CDR1 SNHLY and CDR2 FYNNEI. The trim removed 7 bases at V and 1 base at J, leaving 11 bases unmatched. The CDR3 loop is CASIPGGQGPQETQYF. The CDR3 coding sequence is TGTGCCAGCATCCCGGGGGGGCAAGGGCCCCAAGAGACCCAGTACTTC.